These T cell receptor beta chains were read from a single sample in a study of beta chain features in type 1 diabetes. Using immunoSEQ multiplex PCR, the repertoire was profiled, and TCRdb retains in-frame clones only, with some absent. The table records about 930,000 clones, 17% of them present only once. What was sequenced was naive CD4+ T cells from blood. The receptor source for this set is a woman aged 18-30 years in good health. CDR3s include the opening cysteine and the closing phenylalanine or tryptophan. Fields, in order: J gene, clone size, CDR3 length, V gene, D gene, CDR3 protein, CDR3 DNA. D genes are given only for firm matches. Some rows have no size entry. The others give once, few or many, or a class for an expanded clone.

>TRBJ2-7|NA|15|TRBV5-6|NA
CASSSAESLEAEQYF
TGTGCCAGCAGCTCAGCAGAGTCCTTGGAAGCCGAGCAGTACTTC
>TRBJ1-1|few|13|TRBV29-1|NA
CSVVRQRNTEAFF
TGCAGCGTTGTCCGGCAGAGGAACACTGAAGCTTTCTTT
>TRBJ2-1|NA|15|TRBV10-3|NA
CAINQGGGGRNEQFF
TGTGCCATCAATCAGGGAGGGGGTGGTCGCAATGAGCAGTTCTTC
>TRBJ2-7|few|14|TRBV5-6|NA
CASSWGTETYEQYF
TGTGCCAGCAGCTGGGGGACGGAGACCTACGAGCAGTACTTC
>TRBJ2-2|few|17|TRBV9|TRBD2
CASSVGTSGTNTGELFF
TGTGCCAGCAGCGTCGGGACTAGCGGGACCAACACCGGGGAGCTGTTTTTT
>TRBJ2-1|few|12|TRBV28|NA
CASNVGSDEQFF
TGTGCCAGCAATGTGGGATCGGATGAGCAGTTCTTC
>TRBJ2-5|few|16|TRBV6-6|TRBD2
CASSLMGLAGRETQYF
TGTGCCAGCTCGCTGATGGGACTAGCGGGACGAGAGACCCAGTACTTC
>TRBJ2-1|once|17|TRBV29-1|TRBD1
CSVGGMLYWDRNNEQFF
TGCAGCGTTGGTGGCATGTTATACTGGGACAGAAACAATGAGCAGTTCTTC
>TRBJ2-5|few|10|TRBV27|NA
CASGQETQYF
TGTGCCAGCGGACAAGAGACCCAGTACTTC
>TRBJ2-1|NA|16|TRBV28|TRBD2
CASSPAGAGVNNEQFF
TGTGCCAGCAGTCCCGCCGGTGCGGGAGTCAACAATGAGCAGTTCTTC
>TRBJ2-2|NA|13|TRBV7-3|NA
CASSTYNTGELFF
TGTGCCAGCAGCACTTACAACACCGGGGAGCTGTTTTTT
>TRBJ1-1|few|15|TRBV5-1|TRBD1
CASSRRGQENTEAFF
TGCGCCAGCAGCCGGAGGGGACAGGAGAACACTGAAGCTTTCTTT
>TRBJ2-7|NA|14|TRBV9|NA
CASSVLGQSYEQYF
TGTGCCAGCAGCGTTTTAGGACAATCCTACGAGCAGTACTTC
>TRBJ1-2|NA|14|TRBV14|NA
CASSQETPNYGYTF
TGTGCCAGCAGCCAAGAGACACCTAACTATGGCTACACCTTC
>TRBJ2-7|NA|16|TRBV7-2|TRBD2
CASSLSGRALNGEQYF
TGTGCCAGCAGCCTGAGCGGGAGGGCACTAAACGGCGAGCAGTACTTC
>TRBJ2-4|NA|16|TRBV4-1|TRBD2
CASSQLAGLAKNIQYF
TGCGCCAGCAGCCAGTTAGCGGGACTAGCCAAAAACATTCAGTACTTC
>TRBJ1-2|few|13|TRBV27|TRBD1
CASSGQGDYGYTF
TGTGCCAGCAGTGGCCAGGGGGACTATGGCTACACCTTC
>TRBJ1-1|NA|11|TRBV14|NA
CASSQGTEAFF
TGTGCCAGCAGCCAAGGGACTGAAGCTTTCTTT
>TRBJ2-7|NA|14|TRBV11-2|NA
CASSFRGSSYEQYF
TGTGCCAGCAGCTTCAGGGGAAGCTCCTACGAGCAGTACTTC
>TRBJ2-5|NA|16|TRBV5-4|TRBD2
CASSSDGLAYQETQYF
TGTGCCAGCAGCTCCGACGGACTAGCTTACCAAGAGACCCAGTACTTC
>TRBJ2-1|few|15|TRBV19|TRBD2
CASSMWREGRNEQFF
TGTGCCAGTAGTATGTGGCGGGAGGGCAGGAATGAGCAGTTCTTC
>TRBJ2-6|NA|15|TRBV7-2|NA
CASILLSSGANVLTF
TGTGCCAGCATCTTACTGAGCTCTGGGGCCAACGTCCTGACTTTC
>TRBJ2-7|NA|17|TRBV28|TRBD2
CASSLWTSGRTSYEQYF
TGTGCCAGCAGTTTATGGACTAGCGGGAGAACCTCCTACGAGCAGTACTTC
>TRBJ2-3|NA|14|TRBV19|TRBD1
CASKGRGPRDTQYF
TGTGCCAGTAAAGGCAGGGGGCCTAGAGATACGCAGTATTTT
>TRBJ2-2|few|15|TRBV7-9|NA
CASSWDLPNTGELFF
TGTGCCAGCAGTTGGGACCTTCCGAACACCGGGGAGCTGTTTTTT
>TRBJ1-2|few|13|TRBV27|TRBD1
CASIGTGIYGYTF
TGTGCCAGCATAGGGACAGGGATTTATGGCTACACCTTC
>TRBJ1-2|NA|14|TRBV15|TRBD1
CATSSDRVSPSYTF
TGTGCCACCAGCAGCGACAGGGTTTCCCCCAGCTACACCTTC
>TRBJ2-1|NA|16|TRBV14|NA
CASSQRGAGFTNEQFF
TGTGCCAGCAGCCAAAGGGGAGCGGGTTTTACCAATGAGCAGTTCTTC
>TRBJ2-4|NA|12|TRBV29-1|NA
CSVGSDRNIQYF
TGCAGCGTGGGGTCGGACAGAAACATTCAGTACTTC
>TRBJ2-1|NA|16|TRBV11-2|TRBD1
CASSLAAQGVFDEQFF
TGTGCCAGCAGCTTAGCGGCCCAGGGGGTTTTCGATGAGCAGTTCTTC
>TRBJ2-1|NA|15|TRBV18|TRBD2
CASSPLAGELNEQFF
TGTGCCAGCTCACCCCTAGCGGGAGAACTGAATGAGCAGTTCTTC
>TRBJ2-5|NA|17|TRBV7-9|NA
CASSKRAGGKGQETQYF
TGTGCCAGCAGCAAACGGGCAGGGGGGAAAGGACAAGAGACCCAGTACTTC
>TRBJ2-1|few|18|TRBV29-1|TRBD2
CSVNTLLRLAGEVNEQFF
TGCAGCGTTAATACCTTACTAAGACTAGCGGGAGAGGTGAATGAGCAGTTCTTC
>TRBJ2-1|NA|17|TRBV5-6|TRBD2
CASSLGVGLNSYNEQFF
TGTGCCAGCAGCTTAGGCGTGGGACTAAACTCCTACAATGAGCAGTTCTTC
>TRBJ1-1|NA|15|TRBV29-1|TRBD1
CSVEVTGEISTEAFF
TGCAGCGTTGAGGTAACAGGGGAAATTAGCACTGAAGCTTTCTTT
>TRBJ2-4|NA|16|TRBV9|TRBD1
CASSGRTGLAKNIQYF
TGTGCCAGCAGCGGAAGGACAGGGCTAGCCAAAAACATTCAGTACTTC
>TRBJ2-2|few|16|TRBV19|TRBD1
CASSPPNRGRAGELFF
TGTGCCAGTAGCCCCCCGAACAGGGGAAGGGCCGGGGAGCTGTTTTTT
>TRBJ2-5|NA|15|TRBV18|NA
CASSPRLVSGETQYF
TGTGCCAGCTCACCCAGACTAGTCTCGGGAGAGACCCAGTACTTC
>TRBJ2-1|few|15|TRBV11-2|NA
CASSLRVPSYNEQFF
TGTGCCAGCAGCTTACGAGTTCCGAGCTACAATGAGCAGTTCTTC
>TRBJ2-1|NA|17|TRBV7-3|TRBD1
CASSSSPSRQGRDEQFF
TGTGCCAGCAGCTCAAGCCCTTCTCGACAGGGTCGGGATGAGCAGTTCTTC
>TRBJ1-1|NA|15|TRBV18|NA
CASSPPSGQNTEAFF
TGTGCCAGCTCACCACCATCAGGCCAGAACACTGAAGCTTTCTTT
>TRBJ2-1|few|14|TRBV6-5|NA
CASSNRVDYNEQFF
TGTGCCAGCAGTAACCGGGTTGACTACAATGAGCAGTTCTTC
>TRBJ2-1|few|15|TRBV10-3|TRBD1
CAISESQGVNNEQFF
TGTGCCATCAGTGAGTCTCAGGGGGTGAACAATGAGCAGTTCTTC
>TRBJ2-3|few|19|TRBV28|TRBD2
CASSPYPQGLAEHTDTQYF
TGTGCCAGCAGTCCGTATCCCCAAGGACTAGCGGAACACACAGATACGCAGTATTTT
>TRBJ2-3|few|14|TRBV28|NA
CASSWVRRADTQYF
TGTGCCAGCAGTTGGGTCCGTAGGGCAGATACGCAGTATTTT
>TRBJ2-7|few|14|TRBV19|NA
CASSIRLDSYEQYF
TGTGCCAGTAGTATCCGACTTGACTCCTACGAGCAGTACTTC
>TRBJ2-7|once|13|TRBV7-9|NA
CASSPPGSLEQYF
TGTGCCAGCAGCCCACCGGGGTCCCTTGAGCAGTACTTC
>TRBJ1-5|few|15|TRBV19|NA
CASSIEEGGNQPQHF
TGTGCCAGTAGTATAGAGGAGGGCGGCAATCAGCCCCAGCATTTT
>TRBJ1-1|NA|16|TRBV5-1|NA
CASSLSGSTMNTEAFF
TGCGCCAGCAGCTTGTCAGGATCCACGATGAACACTGAAGCTTTCTTT
>TRBJ2-7|NA|10|TRBV5-8|NA
CASSFVGANF
TGTGCCAGCAGCTTCGTCGGGGCGAACTTC